Below are 23 T cell receptor beta chains sequenced from a single sample in a study of blood T cell repertoires in COVID-19. The table came from immunoSEQ multiplex PCR; TCRdb's copy has only in-frame clones and leaves some out. The table includes about 230,000 clones, 85% to 90% detected once. Sequences were obtained from PBMCs or T cells enriched from blood (not recorded which). The receptors derive from a young man who had recovered from COVID-19.

V is TRBV5-1 and J is TRBJ1-6; a possible D gene is TRBD1 (5 bases). The germline V and J ends were trimmed by 0 bases and 7 bases, with 11 bases remaining between them. Germline V gives CDR1 SGHRS, CDR2 YFSETQ. This CDR3 contains 15 residues. CDR3 loop: CASSLDVGENSPLHF. The CDR3 nucleotides read TGCGCCAGCAGCTTGGATGTAGGGGAAAATTCACCCCTCCACTTT.

The chain employs TRBV29-1 and TRBJ2-3, with 9 bases that match TRBD1. The J segment lost 2 bases and the V segment lost 5 bases, leaving 5 bases of the junction unmatched. This CDR3 contains 14 residues. Germline V CDR1 and CDR2: SQVTM, ANQGSEA. The CDR3 DNA sequence: TGCAGCGTTTCGGGGACAGGGCTCACAGATACGCAGTATTTT. As protein: CSVSGTGLTDTQYF.

The chain carries TRBV5-6 and TRBJ2-1; D might be TRBD2 (6 bases). Trimming stripped 2 bases from V and 4 bases from J, with 13 bases between. This CDR3 is 15 amino acids long. CDR1 SGHDT and CDR2 YYEEEE come from the germline V gene. The CDR3 spells CASSFAAGRYNEQFF. The CDR3 bases are TGTGCCAGCAGCTTTGCGGCGGGACGTTACAATGAGCAGTTCTTC. Drawing the rest from reference TRBV5-6 and TRBJ2-1, the complete variable domain is DAGVTQSPTHLIKTRGQQVTLRCSPKSGHDTVSWYQQALGQGPQFIFQYYEEEERQRGNFPDRFSGHQFPNYSSELNVNALLLGDSALYLCASSFAAGRYNEQFFGPGTRLTVL.

This clone has a handful of counts. The V call is TRBV14, the J call TRBJ2-7; 11 bases map to TRBD2. Germline V lookup: CDR1 SGHDN, CDR2 FVKESK. J was trimmed by 3 bases and V by 4 bases; bases with no gene match: 11. The CDR3 loop spans 17 amino acids. This CDR3 reads CASSLITSGRGNYEQYF. The CDR3 region has the DNA TGTGCCAGCAGCCTAATTACTAGCGGGAGAGGTAACTACGAGCAGTACTTC. Full variable domain (outside the CDR3, taken from reference TRBV14 and TRBJ2-7): EAGVTQFPSHSVIEKGQTVTLRCDPISGHDNLYWYRRVMGKEIKFLLHFVKESKQDESGMPNNRFLAERTGGTYSTLKVQPAELEDSGVYFCASSLITSGRGNYEQYFGPGTRLTVT.

The V gene is TRBV4-2, the J gene TRBJ2-3; tentatively, D is TRBD2 (5 bases). Germline loops: CDR1 LGHNA, CDR2 YNFKEQ. Trimming removed 0 bases at V and 6 bases at J, with 13 bases between. This CDR3 comprises 15 residues. The CDR3 nucleotides read TGTGCCAGCAGCCAAGATCGGTTCCTAGCCGATACGCAGTATTTT. This sequence encodes CASSQDRFLADTQYF.

The V and J genes are TRBV5-4 and TRBJ1-6; D perhaps matches TRBD1 (6 bases). V was clipped by 4 bases and J by 6 bases, with 14 bases between them. Germline CDR1 is SGHNT and CDR2 is YYREEE (reference sequence). This CDR3 is 15 amino acids long. The CDR3 loop is CASSGGGAGNSPLHF. CDR3 bases: TGTGCCAGCAGCGGTGGGGGGGCAGGTAATTCACCCCTCCACTTT.

This clone has only a few counts. The chain recombines TRBV10-2 with TRBJ2-1; possible D gene TRBD2, 6 bases. The V gene lost 4 bases and the J gene lost 1 base, with 8 bases spanning the gap. CDR3 length equals 14 residues. In germline, CDR1 is WSHSY, CDR2 SAAADI. The CDR3 DNA follows: TGCGCCAGCAGTGTGACTAGTTCCTACAATGAGCAGTTCTTC. As protein: CASSVTSSYNEQFF.

The rearrangement links TRBV7-9 to TRBJ1-6; possibly TRBD1 for D (6 bases). This CDR3 comprises 15 residues. From germline, CDR1 is SEHNR and CDR2 FQNEAQ (reference sequence). Trimming took off 2 bases at V and 7 bases at J, with 12 bases between the two ends. The CDR3 sequence: CASSLWDIDNSPLHF. The DNA of the CDR3 is TGTGCCAGCAGCTTATGGGACATTGACAATTCACCCCTCCACTTT.

The V call is TRBV24-1, the J call TRBJ2-5, with 8 bases that match TRBD1. The germline gives CDR1 KGHDR, CDR2 SFDVKD. This CDR3 has 16 amino acids. V lost 4 bases and J lost 3; bases outside the gene matches: 9. The CDR3 is CATSDYRGLLEETQYF. The CDR3 coding sequence is TGTGCCACCAGTGACTACAGGGGGTTATTGGAAGAGACCCAGTACTTC.

The chain has TRBV5-1 and TRBJ2-7; tentatively, D is TRBD1 (5 bases). Germline assignment: CDR1 SGHRS and CDR2 YFSETQ. V shed 0 bases and J shed 3 bases, with 7 bases lying between them. This CDR3 has 13 residues. As DNA, the CDR3 is TGCGCCAGCAGCTTGGACAGGAGCTACGAGCAGTACTTC. The encoded protein is CASSLDRSYEQYF. Together with reference TRBV5-1 and TRBJ2-7, the CDR3 gives the full variable domain: KAGVTQTPRYLIKTRGQQVTLSCSPISGHRSVSWYQQTPGQGLQFLFEYFSETQRNKGNFPGRFSGRQFSNSRSEMNVSTLELGDSALYLCASSLDRSYEQYFGPGTRLTVT.

This clone was seen a single time. The V and J genes are TRBV19 and TRBJ2-1, with 7 bases lining up with TRBD2. This CDR3 region has 20 residues. V lost 5 bases and J lost 0; bases outside the gene matches: 19. Germline CDR1 and CDR2: LNHDA and SQIVND (reference sequence). DNA for the CDR3: TGTGCCAGTAGTCCCCTTGAGGCCTTACTAGCGCGAAGCTCCTACAATGAGCAGTTCTTC. Its protein product is CASSPLEALLARSSYNEQFF.

V gene TRBV19 combines with J gene TRBJ2-7; 7 bases map to TRBD1. The CDR3 loop spans 13 amino acids. Per the germline V gene, CDR1 is LNHDA and CDR2 is SQIVND (reference sequence). V lost 4 bases to trimming and J lost 3 bases; unmatched junction nucleotides: 3. CDR3 amino acids: CASSKGALYEQYF. CDR3 DNA: TGTGCCAGTAGTAAGGGGGCCCTCTACGAGCAGTACTTC.

The chain recombines TRBV30 with TRBJ1-6; D remains unclear. The CDR3 length is 14 residues. V was trimmed by 0 bases and J by 9 bases, leaving 12 bases between them. Germline assignment: CDR1 GTSNPN and CDR2 SVGIG (reference sequence). Here the CDR3 reads CAWSVLQRGSPLHF. Here the CDR3 DNA reads TGTGCCTGGAGTGTATTACAGCGGGGTTCACCCCTCCACTTT.

The chain links TRBV7-9 to TRBJ2-7; TRBD1 matches 7 bases. V lost 3 bases and J lost 2; bases outside the gene matches: 4. Germline lookup yields CDR1 SEHNR and CDR2 FQNEAQ (reference sequence). This CDR3 contains 14 residues. The DNA of the CDR3 is TGTGCCAGCAGCTTGGAAGGGGGCCCCTACGAGCAGTACTTC. This sequence encodes CASSLEGGPYEQYF.

This clone was found once. This rearrangement joins TRBV5-1 to TRBJ1-5, with a weak D call TRBD1 (5 bases). The CDR3 sequence is 15 residues long. Trimming stripped 0 bases from V and 1 base from J, with 8 bases between. The germline gives CDR1 SGHRS, CDR2 YFSETQ. The CDR3 nucleotides are TGCGCCAGCAGCTTGGCGGCAGGGAGCAATCAGCCCCAGCATTTT. Translating it yields CASSLAAGSNQPQHF.

The rearrangement uses TRBV5-1 and TRBJ2-1, with 14 bases fitting TRBD2. V lost 4 bases, J lost 0 bases, and 3 bases stayed unmatched. The CDR3 has 17 amino acids. Germline V gives CDR1 SGHRS, CDR2 YFSETQ. In DNA, the CDR3 is TGCGCCAGCAGCACCGGACTAGCGGGGGGCTCCTACAATGAGCAGTTCTTC. The encoded protein is CASSTGLAGGSYNEQFF.

The chain is built from TRBV18 and TRBJ2-2; D is undetermined. This CDR3 is built from 15 residues. V was shortened by 1 base and J by 0 bases, with 6 bases between the two germline ends. Germline V gene lookup returns CDR1 KGHSH and CDR2 LQKENI. CDR3 protein: CASSPLQSNTGELFF. The DNA of the CDR3 is TGTGCCAGCTCACCACTCCAGTCGAACACCGGGGAGCTGTTTTTT.

The J gene is TRBJ1-2, the V gene TRBV28, with D tentatively TRBD1 (5 bases). The CDR3 sequence is 14 residues long. Germline V CDR1 and CDR2: MDHEN, SYDVKM. V was trimmed by 6 bases and J by 5 bases, leaving 16 bases between them. Here the CDR3 DNA reads TGTGCCAGCAGCCGCCCACAGGTTTCGTATGGCTACACCTTC. Translating it yields CASSRPQVSYGYTF.

CDR3 sequence (DNA): TGTGCCAGCAGCTTGGTCCTAGCGGGTTACAATGAGCAGTTCTTC. Protein: CASSLVLAGYNEQFF. V usage is TRBV5-5 and J usage is TRBJ2-1; 8 bases are a match to TRBD2. V gave up 0 bases and J gave up 4 bases; unmatched junction bases: 3. This CDR3 is built from 15 residues. The V gene's germline CDR1 is SGHKS and CDR2 YYEKEE (reference sequence).

The rearrangement joins TRBV7-9 to TRBJ2-7, with 8 bases aligning to TRBD2. The trim removed 3 bases at V and 5 bases at J, leaving 6 bases unmatched. Germline V lookup: CDR1 SEHNR, CDR2 FQNEAQ (reference sequence). The CDR3 runs 14 residues. CDR3 protein: CASSFGTRGDEQYF. The CDR3 DNA reads TGTGCCAGCAGCTTTGGGACTAGAGGCGACGAGCAGTACTTC.

V and J are TRBV5-1 and TRBJ2-1, with D uncertain. The CDR3 extends over 15 amino acids. CDR1 and CDR2 (germline): SGHRS, YFSETQ. V shed 0 bases and J shed 0 bases, with 7 bases lying between them. CDR3 in DNA: TGCGCCAGCAGCTTGGGAGCGAGCTCCTACAATGAGCAGTTCTTC. Its protein product is CASSLGASSYNEQFF.

Written as DNA, the CDR3 is TGTGCCACCAGGCGGACAGGGGTATACGAGCAGTACTTC. This codes for CATRRTGVYEQYF. The rearrangement joins TRBV15 to TRBJ2-7; 9 bases fit TRBD1. The CDR3 covers 13 residues. Trimming removed 6 bases from V and 4 bases from J; junction bases left unmatched: 4. CDR1 is LNHNV, CDR2 YYDKDF, per germline (reference sequence).

This clone occurred many times. This chain joins TRBV9 and TRBJ2-3; the D gene is possibly TRBD2 (5 bases). The CDR3 has 15 residues. Trimming shortened V by 1 base and J by 3 bases, and 12 bases separated the two germline ends. The V gene's germline CDR1 is SGDLS and CDR2 YYNGEE. CDR3 in amino acids: CASSVYEGETDTQYF. The CDR3 DNA reads TGTGCCAGCAGCGTATATGAGGGAGAAACAGATACGCAGTATTTT.